Listed below are T cell receptor beta chains from one sample, sequenced in a study of T cells after posttransplantation cyclophosphamide. Sequencing was performed with immunoSEQ multiplex PCR; in TCRdb, only in-frame clones are kept and a portion is missing. There are 4,500 to 5,000 clones in the sample; 82% occur only once, and under 20% lies in the top ten. The source material was PBMCs, sampled 86 days after allogeneic stem cell transplant with posttransplant cyclophosphamide. The receptor set was obtained from a male patient in his fifties who received an allogeneic stem cell transplant from an unrelated donor, was CMV-positive, and had acute GVHD only. Some T cells may be provided by the graft donor. The CDR3 runs from the conserved cysteine through the conserved F or W. Fields, in order: clone size, J gene, D gene, V gene, CDR3 DNA, CDR3 protein. A D gene is named only where the DNA matches it firmly. Clone size is stated in some rows and not others, as once, few, many or a class when expanded.

large	TRBJ2-7	.	TRBV28	TGTGCCAGCAGTCCCCCGGTAGGAGTGAACGAGCAGTACTTC	CASSPPVGVNEQYF
.	TRBJ2-3	TRBD2	TRBV11-3	TGTGCCAGCAGCTTAGAGCTAGCGGGGGGCTTGCAGTATTTT	CASSLELAGGLQYF
.	TRBJ1-1	.	TRBV19	TGTGCCAGTAGTCCGAGGGACACTTTGGGCACTGAAGCTTTCTTT	CASSPRDTLGTEAFF
.	TRBJ1-6	TRBD1	TRBV5-6	TGTGCCAGCAGCTTGGCAGGGGGCAGTTATTCCCCCCTCCACTTT	CASSLAGGSYSPLHF
once	TRBJ1-1	.	TRBV27	TGTGCCAGCAGTTTAGTGGGCGGGCAGGTGAACACTGAAGCTTTCTTT	CASSLVGGQVNTEAFF
.	TRBJ1-2	.	TRBV5-6	TGTGCCAGCAGCTTACAGGGAGCTATCTATGGCTACACCTTC	CASSLQGAIYGYTF
.	TRBJ1-3	TRBD1	TRBV10-3	TGTGCCATCTCCCCCGGACAGGGATTCTTAAACACCATATATTTT	CAISPGQGFLNTIYF
.	TRBJ2-1	TRBD2	TRBV2	TGTGCCAGCAGTCACCAGGACAGGTTAGGGACTAGCGGGAGCTCCTACAATGAGCAGTTCTTC	CASSHQDRLGTSGSSYNEQFF
.	TRBJ1-1	.	TRBV4-2	TGTGCCAGCAGCCAAGTAAAGGGGCCGAACACTGAAGCTTTCTTT	CASSQVKGPNTEAFF
.	TRBJ2-3	TRBD2	TRBV11-3	TGTGCCAGCAGCCCCGGGACTAGCGGGGGAGCAGGGGATACGCAGTATTTT	CASSPGTSGGAGDTQYF
once	TRBJ1-2	.	TRBV18	TGTGCCAGCTCACTTAGGACAGTAGAAGGCTACACCTTC	CASSLRTVEGYTF
.	TRBJ1-2	TRBD1	TRBV18	TGTGCCAGCTCACCAGGGACAGGGTACGGCTACACCTTC	CASSPGTGYGYTF
.	TRBJ1-2	.	TRBV6-5	TGTGCCAGCATAGGGGAGGGAGGCTACACCTTC	CASIGEGGYTF
hyperexpanded	TRBJ2-3	.	TRBV13	TGTGCCAGCAGCTTAGGGCAGGGACATCCAGATACGCAGTATTTT	CASSLGQGHPDTQYF
.	TRBJ2-7	TRBD1	TRBV4-3	TGCGCCAGCAGCCAAGATATAAGGGGGCGATCCTACGAGCAGTACTTC	CASSQDIRGRSYEQYF